A selection of T cell receptor beta chains follows, all from one sample in a study of human T cells and chemical hapten exposure. TCRdb redid the calling of the RACE reads with MiXCR, one entry per CDR3 protein. Among over 85,000 distinct CDR3 sequences listed, roughly a tenth were seen once. The sample in question was whole blood, obtained in connection with sensitization to the hapten diphenylcyclopropenone (DPC). Receptor source: a woman in her thirties or forties with alopecia areata. Some clones in this sample may be carry-over from other donors' samples. CDR3s include the opening cysteine and the closing phenylalanine or tryptophan. A D gene is named only where the DNA matches it firmly. Expanded clones get a size class; other rows say once, few or many, or leave the size out.

abundance | d_gene | len | j_gene | v_gene | CDR3aa | CDR3nt
- | TRBD2 | 16 | TRBJ2-1 | TRBV5-1 | CASSQIPGLAGNEQFF | TGCGCCAGCAGTCAGATACCGGGACTAGCGGGAAATGAGCAGTTCTTC
few | TRBD2 | 15 | TRBJ2-1 | TRBV3-1 | CASSRTGLRYNEQFF | TGTGCCAGCAGCCGAACGGGACTACGTTACAATGAGCAGTTCTTC
many | TRBD2 | 14 | TRBJ2-7 | TRBV20-1 | CSATPGLAVYEQYF | TGCAGTGCTACTCCGGGACTAGCGGTCTACGAGCAGTACTTC
many | TRBD1 | 19 | TRBJ2-5 | TRBV7-9 | CASSPRGQRPDRGGETQYF | TGTGCCAGCAGCCCCCGTGGACAACGGCCGGACAGGGGAGGAGAGACCCAGTACTTC
many | - | 17 | TRBJ2-1 | TRBV11-2 | CASSLEFRTSSFDEQFF | TGTGCCAGCAGCTTAGAGTTTAGAACTAGCTCTTTTGATGAGCAGTTCTTC
few | TRBD1 | 15 | TRBJ1-2 | TRBV6-2/TRBV6-3 | CASSQDRGRAYGYTF | TGTGCCAGCAGTCAGGACAGGGGGCGCGCCTATGGCTACACCTTC
few | - | 16 | TRBJ1-1 | TRBV29-1 | CSVETTGRPGNTEAFF | TGCAGCGTTGAAACTACGGGACGCCCCGGGAACACTGAAGCTTTCTTT
many | TRBD2 | 14 | TRBJ2-1 | TRBV3-1 | CASSQGTWDYRPFF | TGTGCCAGCAGCCAAGGAACCTGGGACTATCGACCGTTCTTC
many | TRBD2 | 16 | TRBJ2-4 | TRBV6-6 | CASSRPGTFGRGVQYF | TGTGCCAGCAGCCGCCCTGGGACGTTTGGGAGGGGTGTTCAGTACTTC
many | - | 12 | TRBJ2-1 | TRBV29-1 | CSGNLHSGKQFF | TGCAGCGGGAACTTACACTCGGGGAAGCAGTTCTTC
few | - | 11 | TRBJ2-1 | TRBV20-1 | CSAQIGAEQFF | TGCAGTGCTCAAATAGGAGCTGAGCAGTTCTTC
- | TRBD1 | 13 | TRBJ2-5 | TRBV27 | CASRTGGGETQYF | TGTGCCAGCCGAACAGGGGGCGGAGAGACCCAGTACTTC
many | - | 13 | TRBJ2-7 | TRBV6-2/TRBV6-3 | CASSTPGAGEQYF | TGTGCCAGCAGCACCCCTGGGGCGGGCGAGCAGTACTTC
- | - | 14 | TRBJ2-7 | TRBV12-3/TRBV12-4 | CASSRRGTSYEQYF | TGTGCCAGCAGCCGAAGGGGGACATCCTACGAGCAGTACTTC
few | - | 13 | TRBJ1-2 | TRBV28 | CASSFGQSYGYTF | TGTGCCAGCAGTTTCGGGCAGTCCTATGGCTACACCTTC
- | - | 13 | TRBJ1-1 | TRBV28 | CASSLWGNTEAFF | TGTGCCAGCAGTTTGTGGGGAAACACTGAAGCTTTCTTT
- | TRBD1 | 11 | TRBJ1-2 | TRBV29-1 | CSVTGFDGYTF | TGCAGCGTGACAGGGTTCGATGGCTACACCTTC
few | TRBD1 | 17 | TRBJ2-7 | TRBV6-2/TRBV6-3 | CASSYAMTGGNPYEQYF | TGTGCCAGCAGTTACGCTATGACAGGGGGCAACCCCTACGAGCAGTACTTC
- | - | 15 | TRBJ2-1 | TRBV7-2 | CASSLVGGPYNEQFF | TGTGCCAGCAGCTTAGTTGGGGGCCCCTACAATGAGCAGTTCTTC
- | - | 15 | TRBJ1-5 | TRBV9 | CASSVAEGRDQPQHF | TGTGCCAGCAGCGTAGCAGAGGGGCGCGATCAGCCCCAGCATTTT
many | - | 14 | TRBJ2-7 | TRBV7-9 | CASSSRGGTLEQYF | TGTGCCAGCAGCTCCAGGGGGGGAACCCTCGAGCAGTACTTC
- | TRBD2 | 15 | TRBJ2-7 | TRBV6-2/TRBV6-3 | CASSLGLAATYEQYF | TGTGCCAGCAGTCTAGGACTAGCTGCCACCTACGAGCAGTACTTC
few | TRBD1 | 13 | TRBJ1-4 | TRBV30 | CAWSQGVTGNLFF | TGTGCCTGGAGTCAAGGCGTGACAGGGAATCTGTTTTTT
many | TRBD1 | 16 | TRBJ2-7 | TRBV5-1 | CASSLGQGLRIYEQYF | TGCGCCAGCAGCTTGGGACAGGGCCTAAGAATCTACGAGCAGTACTTC
many | TRBD1 | 14 | TRBJ1-2 | TRBV7-2 | CASSYGDRAKGYTF | TGTGCCAGCAGCTATGGGGACAGGGCGAAAGGCTACACCTTC
- | TRBD2 | 16 | TRBJ2-2 | TRBV12-3/TRBV12-4 | CASTTGGGSLTGELFF | TGTGCCAGCACCACCGGAGGCGGGAGCTTAACCGGGGAGCTGTTTTTT
many | - | 15 | TRBJ1-1 | TRBV29-1 | CSVDAGRAMNTEAFF | TGCAGCGTTGATGCGGGGAGGGCGATGAACACTGAAGCTTTCTTT
- | TRBD1 | 14 | TRBJ2-7 | TRBV12-3/TRBV12-4 | CASSLRDRLSEQYF | TGTGCCAGCAGTCTCCGGGACAGGTTAAGCGAGCAGTACTTC
many | - | 14 | TRBJ2-3 | TRBV9 | CASSVAGSTDTQYF | TGTGCCAGCAGCGTAGCCGGCAGCACAGATACGCAGTATTTT
many | TRBD2 | 17 | TRBJ2-3 | TRBV11-3 | CASSLVYQRDSTDTQYF | TGTGCCAGCAGCTTAGTTTATCAGCGGGATAGCACAGATACGCAGTATTTT
many | - | 15 | TRBJ1-2 | TRBV15 | CATSSAAEPNYGYTF | TGTGCCACCAGCAGCGCGGCAGAACCTAACTATGGCTACACCTTC
few | TRBD1 | 15 | TRBJ2-3 | TRBV28 | CASSNRGSSTDTQYF | TGTGCCAGCAGCAACAGGGGATCGAGCACAGATACGCAGTATTTT
few | - | 14 | TRBJ2-5 | TRBV5-6 | CASSFGGVQETQYF | TGTGCCAGCAGCTTTGGCGGAGTCCAAGAGACCCAGTACTTC
many | - | 15 | TRBJ2-2 | TRBV6-1 | CASSEKVTYPGELFF | TGTGCCAGCAGTGAAAAGGTTACTTACCCCGGGGAGCTGTTTTTT
many | - | 15 | TRBJ2-2 | TRBV6-2/TRBV6-3 | CASSGRRPGAGELFF | TGTGCCAGCAGCGGACGGAGGCCTGGCGCCGGGGAGCTGTTTTTT
many | - | 14 | TRBJ1-6 | TRBV28 | CASTLVAGSSPLHF | TGTGCCAGCACCTTGGTAGCGGGCTCCTCACCCCTCCACTTT
- | - | 13 | TRBJ2-7 | TRBV18 | CASSPQGPHEQYF | TGTGCCAGCTCACCACAAGGACCCCACGAGCAGTACTTC
- | - | 14 | TRBJ2-5 | TRBV2 | CASSERGRVETQYF | TGTGCCAGCAGTGAAAGGGGCAGGGTTGAGACCCAGTACTTC
- | - | 15 | TRBJ2-7 | TRBV4-2 | CASSQEGYASYEQYF | TGTGCCAGCAGCCAAGAGGGGTATGCGTCCTACGAGCAGTACTTC
many | TRBD1 | 13 | TRBJ1-2 | TRBV14 | CASSRRTGDGYTF | TGTGCCAGCAGCCGTCGTACAGGGGATGGCTACACCTTC
many | TRBD1 | 15 | TRBJ1-4 | TRBV25-1 | CASSENRGTNEKLFF | TGTGCCAGCAGTGAGAACAGGGGAACTAATGAAAAACTGTTTTTT
- | - | 12 | TRBJ1-3 | TRBV6-2/TRBV6-3 | CASSYSAGPEYF | TGTGCCAGCAGTTACTCGGCGGGACCCGAATATTTT
once | - | 14 | TRBJ2-1 | TRBV7-2 | CASSLMGGIDEQFF | TGTGCCAGCAGCTTGATGGGCGGGATAGATGAGCAGTTCTTC
few | TRBD1 | 15 | TRBJ2-7 | TRBV12-3/TRBV12-4 | CASSLIGTGTYEQYF | TGTGCCAGCAGTTTGATCGGGACAGGGACCTACGAGCAGTACTTC
many | - | 15 | TRBJ2-2 | TRBV2 | CASSRTETDTGELFF | TGTGCCAGCAGTCGGACGGAGACGGACACCGGGGAGCTGTTTTTT
few | - | 14 | TRBJ2-4 | TRBV10-3 | CATTSDLAKNIQYF | TGTGCCACCACTTCCGATCTAGCCAAAAACATTCAGTACTTC
few | - | 13 | TRBJ1-2 | TRBV6-4 | CASRPGPRYGYTF | TGTGCCAGCAGACCGGGACCGCGATATGGCTACACCTTC
- | - | 15 | TRBJ2-1 | TRBV18 | CASSRRDAAYNEQFF | TGTGCCAGCTCTCGGCGGGACGCCGCCTACAATGAGCAGTTCTTC
many | - | 15 | TRBJ2-5 | TRBV6-2/TRBV6-3 | CASSYGGGPQETQYF | TGTGCCAGCAGTTACGGCGGAGGGCCTCAAGAGACCCAGTACTTC
- | - | 10 | TRBJ2-1 | TRBV29-1 | CSVEEGVQFF | TGCAGCGTTGAAGAAGGGGTCCAGTTCTTC
many | - | 14 | TRBJ1-5 | TRBV10-3 | CAISESEGNQPQHF | TGTGCCATCAGTGAGTCGGAGGGGAATCAGCCCCAGCATTTT